The clone carrying this TCR beta chain was found many times. Its antigen is unknown. Diagnosis relied on clinical symptoms, serum thyroxine and TRAb, thyroid ultrasound and orbital computed tomography. PBMCs were derived from 10 ml fresh peripheral blood. The source of the sample is a study of T cells in Graves' hyperthyroidism and ophthalmopathy. In the study overall: Any treatment followed the collection of peripheral blood at initial diagnosis. Findings and limits, study-wide: Most thyroid-expanded clonotypes above 0.001 were also found in blood.

Amplified TCR beta CDR3 regions came from RNA transcripts. The primer set for the first-round RT-PCR of the TCR CDR3 was HTBI. TCRdb used MiXCR to reprocess the multiplex PCR reads, holding one entry per CDR3 protein. The table lists hundreds of thousands of distinct CDR3 sequences, approximately 15% of them singletons. Germline V gene sequence: CDR1 SGHTA, CDR2 FQGTGA. Trimming cost V 2 bases and J 6 bases; bases outside gene matches: 4. CDR3 length: 15 residues. The chain joins TRBV7-3 to TRBJ2-1, with 10 bases matching TRBD2. Source material: blood. The clonotype originates from a woman in her twenties or thirties with Graves' hyperthyroidism that later progressed to Graves' ophthalmopathy. This CDR3 reads CASSLSSGSFNEQFF. Here the CDR3 DNA reads TGTGCCAGCAGCTTATCTAGCGGGAGTTTCAATGAGCAGTTCTTC.